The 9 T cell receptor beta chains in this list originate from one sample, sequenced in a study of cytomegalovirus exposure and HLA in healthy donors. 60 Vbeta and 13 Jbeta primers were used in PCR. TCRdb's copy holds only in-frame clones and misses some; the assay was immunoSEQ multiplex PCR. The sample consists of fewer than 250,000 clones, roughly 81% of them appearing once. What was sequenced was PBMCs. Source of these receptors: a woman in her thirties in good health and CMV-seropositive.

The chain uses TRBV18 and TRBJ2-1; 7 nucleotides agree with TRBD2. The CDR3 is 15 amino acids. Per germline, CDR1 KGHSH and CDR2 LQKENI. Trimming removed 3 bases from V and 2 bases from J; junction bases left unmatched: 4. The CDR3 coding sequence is TGTGCCAGCTCACCGTCGCTAGCGGCCTACAATGAGCAGTTCTTC. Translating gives CASSPSLAAYNEQFF.

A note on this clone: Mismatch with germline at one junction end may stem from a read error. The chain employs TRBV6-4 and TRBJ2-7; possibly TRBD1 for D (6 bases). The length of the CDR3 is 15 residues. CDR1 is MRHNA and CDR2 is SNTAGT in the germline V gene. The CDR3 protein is CVSSEGASGVYEQYF. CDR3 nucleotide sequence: TGTGTCAGCAGTGAAGGGGCGTCAGGGGTGTACGAGCAGTACTTC.

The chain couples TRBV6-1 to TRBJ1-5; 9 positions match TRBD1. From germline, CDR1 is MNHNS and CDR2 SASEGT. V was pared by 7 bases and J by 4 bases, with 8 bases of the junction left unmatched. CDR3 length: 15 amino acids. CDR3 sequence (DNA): TGTGCCAGCAACAGGGACAGGGTAAGGAATCAGCCCCAGCATTTT. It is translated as CASNRDRVRNQPQHF.

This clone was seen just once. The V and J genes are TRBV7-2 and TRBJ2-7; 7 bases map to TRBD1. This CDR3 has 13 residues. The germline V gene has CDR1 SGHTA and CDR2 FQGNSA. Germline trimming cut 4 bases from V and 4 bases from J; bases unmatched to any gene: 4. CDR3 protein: CASSSNRGYEQYF. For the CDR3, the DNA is TGTGCCAGCAGCTCAAACAGGGGTTACGAGCAGTACTTC.

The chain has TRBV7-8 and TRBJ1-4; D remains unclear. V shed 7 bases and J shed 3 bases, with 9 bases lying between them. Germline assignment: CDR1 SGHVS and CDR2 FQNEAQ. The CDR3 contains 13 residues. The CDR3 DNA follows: TGTGCCAGCACCTACAGCCCTAATGAAAAACTGTTTTTT. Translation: CASTYSPNEKLFF.

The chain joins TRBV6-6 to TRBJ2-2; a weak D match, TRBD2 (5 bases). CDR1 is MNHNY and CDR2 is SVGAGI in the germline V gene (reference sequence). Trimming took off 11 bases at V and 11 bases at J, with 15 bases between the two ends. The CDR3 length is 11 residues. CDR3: CAGRRTSELFF. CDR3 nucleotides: TGTGCCGGCCGCCGGACTTCTGAGCTGTTTTTT.

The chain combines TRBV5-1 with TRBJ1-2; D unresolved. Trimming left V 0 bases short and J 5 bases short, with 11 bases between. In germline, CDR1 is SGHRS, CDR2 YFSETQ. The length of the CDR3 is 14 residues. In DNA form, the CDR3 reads TGCGCCAGCAGCTTGGAAGGTGGGCTTTATGGCTACACCTTC. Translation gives CASSLEGGLYGYTF.

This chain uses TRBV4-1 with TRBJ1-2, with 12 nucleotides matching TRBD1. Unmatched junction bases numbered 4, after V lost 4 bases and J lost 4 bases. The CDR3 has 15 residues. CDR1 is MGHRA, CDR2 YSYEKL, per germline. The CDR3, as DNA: TGCGCCAGCAGCCTAGGGACAGGGGGCACCTATGGCTACACCTTC. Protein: CASSLGTGGTYGYTF.

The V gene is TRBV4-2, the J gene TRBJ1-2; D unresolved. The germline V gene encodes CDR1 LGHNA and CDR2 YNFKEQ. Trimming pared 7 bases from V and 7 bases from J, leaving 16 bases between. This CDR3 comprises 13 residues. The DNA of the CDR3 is TGTGCCAGCACTACTGGGGAGGGCTTTGGCTACACCTTC. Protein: CASTTGEGFGYTF.